The 30 T cell receptor beta chains listed next were all sequenced from one sample in a study of a mutant IDH1 vaccine in newly diagnosed glioma. Time point reported: week 47, end of study. Every single dose of the vaccine, 300 ug of mutant IDH1 20-mer peptide, came with topical imiquimod. These receptors' targets are unknown. Here immunoSEQ multiplex PCR was the method, and the copy in TCRdb shows in-frame clones only, minus some. In the table there are fewer than 70,000 clones, 75% to 90% of which are singletons. The material was PBMCs, obtained from a glioma patient whose treatment included an IDH1 peptide vaccine. These receptors were obtained from a man in his thirties or forties with glioma.

V is TRBV9 and J is TRBJ2-1; unclear D gene. The CDR3 totals 15 residues. Germline values: CDR1 SGDLS, CDR2 YYNGEE. Trimming took off 6 bases at V and 5 bases at J, with 18 bases between the two ends. The DNA for the CDR3 is TGTGCCAGCACCGAGTCCGGCATCGCAAACAATGAGCAGTTCTTC. Residues: CASTESGIANNEQFF.

The genes are TRBV7-6 and TRBJ1-1, with D perhaps TRBD1 (6 bases). Germline V lookup: CDR1 SGHVS, CDR2 FNYEAQ. This CDR3 is built from 14 residues. V dropped 4 bases and J dropped 5 bases, with 14 bases sitting between them. CDR3 nucleotides: TGTGCCAGCAGCTCGGACCACAGGGTAACTGAAGCTTTCTTT. This codes for CASSSDHRVTEAFF.

The chain links TRBV21-1 to TRBJ2-2; the tabulated D call, TRBD1, remains unverified against the DNA. TRBV21-1 is described as a pseudogene. There are 15 residues in the CDR3. The CDR3 here is CASSKKDRDTGELFF. For the CDR3, the DNA is TGTGCCAGCAGCAAAAAGGACAGGGACACCGGGGAGCTGTTTTTT.

V is TRBV5-4 and J is TRBJ2-3; D call uncertain. V was pared by 0 bases and J by 0 bases, with 5 bases between. Germline lookup yields CDR1 SGHNT and CDR2 YYREEE (reference sequence). CDR3 size: 14 residues. The CDR3: CASSLVTSTDTQYF. CDR3 nucleotide sequence: TGTGCCAGCAGCTTGGTGACTAGCACAGATACGCAGTATTTT.

This chain uses TRBV2 with TRBJ2-7, with 13 bases lining up with TRBD2. Trimming removed 10 bases from V and 5 bases from J; junction bases left unmatched: 2. The CDR3 extends over 12 amino acids. Germline values: CDR1 SNHLY, CDR2 FYNNEI. The CDR3 sequence: CANGTSGDEQYF. The CDR3 region has the DNA TGTGCCAACGGGACTAGCGGGGACGAGCAGTACTTC.

The chain combines TRBV2 with TRBJ2-1; weak D call: TRBD1 (5 bases). The CDR3 sequence is 16 residues long. Trimming cost V 3 bases and J 2 bases, with 14 bases left between them. Germline loops: CDR1 SNHLY, CDR2 FYNNEI. The chain's CDR3 is CASSDPRQKTYNEQFF. CDR3 bases: TGTGCCAGCAGTGACCCCCGACAGAAAACCTACAATGAGCAGTTCTTC.

The J gene is TRBJ2-7, the V gene TRBV7-9, with D unresolved. Trimming shortened V by 3 bases and J by 3 bases, and 9 bases separated the two germline ends. The CDR3 covers 13 residues. Per the germline V gene, CDR1 is SEHNR and CDR2 is FQNEAQ (reference sequence). The CDR3 here is CASSLQNSYEQYF. DNA for the CDR3: TGTGCCAGCAGCTTGCAGAACAGCTACGAGCAGTACTTC.

The CDR3 sequence: CASSLATGGPDTQYF. The CDR3 nucleotides are TGTGCCAGCAGCTTAGCTACGGGGGGCCCAGATACGCAGTATTTT. The chain has TRBV7-9 and TRBJ2-3; D may be TRBD2 (7 bases). V lost 0 bases and J lost 4, with 11 bases in between. The germline CDR1 and CDR2 sequences are SEHNR and FQNEAQ (reference sequence). There are 15 residues in the CDR3.

The chain combines TRBV19 with TRBJ2-7; 7 bases are shared with TRBD1. V gave up 10 bases and J gave up 2 bases; unmatched junction bases: 5. The CDR3 has 12 amino acids. Germline V gene sequence: CDR1 LNHDA, CDR2 SQIVND (reference sequence). This CDR3 is CATTDRTYEQYF. The DNA for the CDR3 is TGTGCCACTACGGACAGGACCTACGAGCAGTACTTC.

This rearrangement joins TRBV14 to TRBJ2-2; no reliable D call. This CDR3 contains 16 residues. V was trimmed by 0 bases and J by 6 bases, leaving 14 bases between them. Germline CDR1 SGHDN, CDR2 FVKESK. The CDR3 sequence is CASSQDRPTTPGELFF. The CDR3 DNA reads TGTGCCAGCAGCCAAGATAGGCCTACTACCCCCGGGGAGCTGTTTTTT. Complete variable domain (other parts from reference TRBV14 and TRBJ2-2): EAGVTQFPSHSVIEKGQTVTLRCDPISGHDNLYWYRRVMGKEIKFLLHFVKESKQDESGMPNNRFLAERTGGTYSTLKVQPAELEDSGVYFCASSQDRPTTPGELFFGEGSRLTVL.

The gene calls are TRBV7-2 and TRBJ1-4; no firm D call. The CDR3 has 15 residues. CDR1 is SGHTA and CDR2 is FQGNSA in the germline V gene. Between the trimmed V and J ends, which lost 2 bases and 8 bases, there was a span of 15 bases. CDR3 in amino acids: CASSLPGKLAEKLFF. As DNA, the CDR3 is TGTGCCAGCAGCTTACCCGGGAAGCTAGCCGAAAAACTGTTTTTT.

The chain recombines TRBV5-1 with TRBJ2-2; 7 bases align to TRBD2. CDR1 is SGHRS and CDR2 is YFSETQ in the germline V gene. J lost 7 bases, V lost 0 bases, and 9 bases had no gene match. The CDR3 length is 16 residues. CDR3 region: CASSLGGQSGIGELFF. CDR3 bases: TGCGCCAGCAGCTTGGGCGGGCAAAGCGGGATCGGGGAGCTGTTTTTT. Using reference TRBV5-1 and TRBJ2-2 for the parts outside the CDR3, the full variable domain is KAGVTQTPRYLIKTRGQQVTLSCSPISGHRSVSWYQQTPGQGLQFLFEYFSETQRNKGNFPGRFSGRQFSNSRSEMNVSTLELGDSALYLCASSLGGQSGIGELFFGEGSRLTVL.

This rearrangement joins TRBV6-6 to TRBJ2-1; 10 nucleotides match TRBD1. The CDR3 extends over 15 amino acids. Per the germline V gene, CDR1 is MNHNY and CDR2 is SVGAGI (reference sequence). V shed 3 bases, J shed 5 bases, and the junction held 4 bases outside the gene matches. The CDR3 here is CASSYEGQGNNEQFF. The CDR3 DNA is TGTGCCAGCAGTTATGAGGGACAGGGGAACAATGAGCAGTTCTTC.

This chain joins TRBV15 and TRBJ1-6; the D gene is possibly TRBD1 (6 bases). Germline-derived CDR1 and CDR2 are LNHNV and YYDKDF (reference sequence). The CDR3 consists of 16 residues. Trimming removed 0 bases from V and 10 bases from J, with 16 bases in between. Written as DNA, the CDR3 is TGTGCCACCAGCAGAGATCGGTTAGGGGGACACTCACCCCTCCACTTT. Its translation: CATSRDRLGGHSPLHF.

The rearrangement joins TRBV19 to TRBJ2-7, with a possible D match to TRBD1 (5 bases). The V gene lost 3 bases and the J gene lost 3 bases, with 9 bases spanning the gap. Germline assignment: CDR1 LNHDA and CDR2 SQIVND (reference sequence). The CDR3 is 13 residues long. As DNA, the CDR3 is TGTGCCAGTAGTATGACAGAAATCTACGAGCAGTACTTC. Translating gives CASSMTEIYEQYF.

The CDR3 region has the DNA TGTGCCAGCAGTTCGATTAAATCTTCACTATACGAGCAGTACTTC. This sequence encodes CASSSIKSSLYEQYF. This chain connects TRBV6-5 to TRBJ2-7; D remains unclear. Germline lookup yields CDR1 MNHEY and CDR2 SVGAGI. The germline V and J ends were trimmed by 4 bases and 4 bases, with 17 bases remaining between them. This CDR3 comprises 15 residues.

The chain links TRBV5-4 to TRBJ1-4; TRBD1 matches at 11 bases. The CDR3 totals 17 residues. From germline, CDR1 is SGHNT and CDR2 YYREEE (reference sequence). The V and J ends lost 2 bases and 8 bases, in that order; junction bases with no gene match: 11. The CDR3 coding sequence is TGTGCCAGCAGCTTTGGGACCCTGGACAGGGGGCGAGAAAAACTGTTTTTT. It codes for CASSFGTLDRGREKLFF.

V and J are TRBV12-5 and TRBJ1-2; D uncertain. V shed 7 bases and J shed 4 bases, with 16 bases lying between them. The CDR3 length is 14 residues. CDR1 LGHNT and CDR2 FRNRAP come from the germline V gene. This chain's CDR3 is CASAPTSASYGYTF. The DNA of the CDR3 is TGTGCTAGTGCCCCAACCTCGGCAAGCTATGGCTACACCTTC.

V usage is TRBV9 and J usage is TRBJ1-1, with 7 bases matching TRBD1. Trimming cost V 0 bases and J 6 bases; bases outside gene matches: 8. CDR1 and CDR2 from the germline V gene are SGDLS and YYNGEE. The CDR3 totals 15 residues. The CDR3 loop reads CASSVDSGGHAEAFF. In DNA form, the CDR3 reads TGTGCCAGCAGCGTAGATTCAGGGGGGCACGCTGAAGCTTTCTTT.

The V gene is TRBV28, the J gene TRBJ2-5; TRBD1 is a possible D gene (7 bases). The length of the CDR3 is 18 residues. V dropped 1 base and J dropped 4 bases, with 22 bases sitting between them. Germline CDR1 is MDHEN and CDR2 is SYDVKM. The CDR3 nucleotides are TGTGCCAGCAGTTTATCGGCCTTCGGCAGGGGGAGGTCAGAGACCCAGTACTTC. Translated, it gives CASSLSAFGRGRSETQYF.

This clone has a handful of counts. Other DNA sequences of this sample code for an identical CDR3. The chain combines TRBV6-4 with TRBJ1-1, with no clear D. This CDR3 spans 13 amino acids. CDR1 MRHNA and CDR2 SNTAGT come from the germline V gene. V gave up 2 bases and J gave up 1 base, with 5 bases separating them. DNA of the CDR3: TGTGCCAGCAGTGACAGGGCGAACACTGAAGCTTTCTTT. Translated, it gives CASSDRANTEAFF.

This clone was detected once. V is TRBV13 and J is TRBJ2-3, with a tentative D call TRBD2 (5 bases). The V gene's germline CDR1 is PRHDT and CDR2 FYEKMQ (reference sequence). The CDR3 is made up of 13 amino acids. The V and J ends lost 5 bases and 6 bases respectively, with 12 bases between them. In nucleotides, the CDR3 is TGTGCCAGCAGCCCCACTAGGTCGGATACGCAGTATTTT. Its protein is CASSPTRSDTQYF.

The chain uses TRBV20-1 and TRBJ2-3; D assignment may be TRBD1 or TRBD2 (5 bases each). Looked up from germline, CDR1 is DFQATT and CDR2 is SNEGSKA (reference sequence). V dropped 6 bases and J dropped 9 bases, with 13 bases sitting between them. The CDR3 is 11 amino acids. The CDR3 nucleotides read TGCAGTGCCACCCGAGGGGAAACGCAGTATTTT. Encoded protein: CSATRGETQYF.

V usage is TRBV6-6 and J usage is TRBJ2-4; D uncertain. V dropped 7 bases and J dropped 0 bases, with 7 bases sitting between them. Germline V lookup: CDR1 MNHNY, CDR2 SVGAGI (reference sequence). This CDR3 comprises 13 residues. The DNA of the CDR3 is TGTGCCAGCAAGGAAGGAGCCAAAAACATTCAGTACTTC. Protein: CASKEGAKNIQYF.

The CDR3 protein is CASSRKLGGGTETSGANVLTF. The CDR3 DNA is TGTGCCAGCAGCCGAAAACTAGGGGGAGGGACAGAAACTTCTGGGGCCAACGTCCTGACTTTC. The V call is TRBV4-2, the J call TRBJ2-6; D could derive from TRBD1 or TRBD2 (7 bases each). The CDR3 loop spans 21 amino acids. In germline, CDR1 is LGHNA, CDR2 YNFKEQ. V was clipped by 4 bases and J by 1 base, with 26 bases between them.

This clone appeared a few times. The rearrangement joins TRBV6-4 to TRBJ1-1; D may be TRBD1 (5 bases). The CDR3 length is 13 residues. V shed 4 bases and J shed 4 bases, with 10 bases lying between them. Germline V gives CDR1 MRHNA, CDR2 SNTAGT. Written as DNA, the CDR3 is TGTGCCAGCAGTGCCAGGGTTGGCACTGAAGCTTTCTTT. Translation: CASSARVGTEAFF.

This clone was recorded once. The chain uses TRBV18 and TRBJ2-1; D not certain. Trimming left V 3 bases short and J 0 bases short, with 12 bases between. This CDR3 is built from 16 residues. Germline values: CDR1 KGHSH, CDR2 LQKENI. DNA of the CDR3: TGTGCCAGCTCACCGGGCATTAGCAGCTCCTACAATGAGCAGTTCTTC. Encoded protein: CASSPGISSSYNEQFF.

This chain links TRBV27 with TRBJ2-7, with D possibly matching TRBD1 (5 bases). Germline CDR1 and CDR2: MNHEY and SMNVEV (reference sequence). The V end lost 4 bases, the J end lost 0 bases, and 13 bases lay between the germline ends. The CDR3 sequence is 15 residues long. The CDR3 nucleotides are TGTGCCAGCAGTTATGTGGGGCTCCACTCCTACGAGCAGTACTTC. This encodes CASSYVGLHSYEQYF.

The chain employs TRBV2 and TRBJ1-1, with a weak D call TRBD1 (5 bases). Germline CDR1 reads SNHLY; CDR2 reads FYNNEI. The CDR3 covers 15 residues. Trimming took off 0 bases at V and 4 bases at J, with 12 bases between the two ends. The CDR3 loop reads CASSEALAGITEAFF. In DNA, the CDR3 is TGTGCCAGCAGTGAAGCGCTGGCAGGGATCACTGAAGCTTTCTTT.

The V call is TRBV11-2, the J call TRBJ2-3; D is perhaps TRBD2 (5 bases). V gave up 5 bases and J gave up 0 bases, with 18 bases separating them. This CDR3 has 17 residues. CDR1 and CDR2 from the germline V gene are SGHAT and FQNNGV. CDR3 in DNA: TGTGCCAGCAGCCCAACCGGGGTCCCATCTAGCACAGATACGCAGTATTTT. As protein: CASSPTGVPSSTDTQYF.